The present T cell receptor (beta chain) was sequenced within a study of blood T cell repertoires in COVID-19. Across the whole study: COVID-19 samples, acute and convalescent, were from the United States, Italy and Spain. From T cells, B-cell-depleted T cells, or PBMCs came the material, which was cDNA or gDNA.

Trimming removed 4 bases from V and 0 bases from J; junction bases left unmatched: 3. The germline V gene has CDR1 SNHLY and CDR2 FYNNEI. This CDR3 is 15 amino acids long. Authors' analysis steps: Nucleated cell number was recorded as an estimate derived from reference gene primer amplification. Repertoires were generated with immunoSEQ multiplex PCR, while TCRdb's copy carries only in-frame clones and drops some. The DNA was the basis for D and trimming; V, J and clone size are from that table. The sample has approximately 240,000 clones, 70% to 90% seen once. The specimen was peripheral blood. This TCR was recovered from a woman in her thirties or forties who had recovered from COVID-19. V usage is TRBV2 and J usage is TRBJ2-1; 7 nucleotides align to TRBD2. Here the CDR3 DNA reads TGTGCCAGCAGTGTGCGCGGGAGCTCCTACAATGAGCAGTTCTTC. Amino acids: CASSVRGSSYNEQFF.